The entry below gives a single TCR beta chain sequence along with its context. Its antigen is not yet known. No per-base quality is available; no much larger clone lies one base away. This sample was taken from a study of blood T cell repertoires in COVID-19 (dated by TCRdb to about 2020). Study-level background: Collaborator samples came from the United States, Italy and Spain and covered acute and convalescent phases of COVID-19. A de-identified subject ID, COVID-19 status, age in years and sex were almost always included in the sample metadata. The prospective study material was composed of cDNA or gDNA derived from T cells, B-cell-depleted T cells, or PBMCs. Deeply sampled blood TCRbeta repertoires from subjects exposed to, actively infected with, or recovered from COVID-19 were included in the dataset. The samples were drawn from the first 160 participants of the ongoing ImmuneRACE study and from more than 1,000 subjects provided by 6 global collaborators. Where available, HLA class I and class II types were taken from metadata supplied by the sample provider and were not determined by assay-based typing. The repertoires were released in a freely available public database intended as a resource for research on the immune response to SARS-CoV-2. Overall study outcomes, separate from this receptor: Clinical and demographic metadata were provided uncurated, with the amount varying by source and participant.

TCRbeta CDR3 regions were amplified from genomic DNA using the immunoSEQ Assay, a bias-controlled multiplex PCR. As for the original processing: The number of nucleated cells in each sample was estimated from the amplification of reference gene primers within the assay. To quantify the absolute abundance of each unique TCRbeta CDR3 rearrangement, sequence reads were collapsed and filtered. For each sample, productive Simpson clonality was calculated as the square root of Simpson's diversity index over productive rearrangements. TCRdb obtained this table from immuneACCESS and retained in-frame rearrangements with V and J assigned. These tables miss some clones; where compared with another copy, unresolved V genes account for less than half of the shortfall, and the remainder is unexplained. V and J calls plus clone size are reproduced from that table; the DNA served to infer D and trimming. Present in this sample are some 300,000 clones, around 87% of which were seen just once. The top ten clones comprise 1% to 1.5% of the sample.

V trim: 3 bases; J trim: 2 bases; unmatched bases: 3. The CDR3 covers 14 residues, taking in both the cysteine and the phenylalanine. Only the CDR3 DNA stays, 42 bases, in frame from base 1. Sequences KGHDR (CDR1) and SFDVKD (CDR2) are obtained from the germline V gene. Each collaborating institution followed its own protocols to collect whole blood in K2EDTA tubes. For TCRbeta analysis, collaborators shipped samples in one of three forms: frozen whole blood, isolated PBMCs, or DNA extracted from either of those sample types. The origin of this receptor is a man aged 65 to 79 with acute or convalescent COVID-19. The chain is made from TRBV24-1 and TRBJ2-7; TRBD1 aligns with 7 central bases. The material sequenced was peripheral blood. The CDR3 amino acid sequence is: CATSDDRVPYEQYF. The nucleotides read TGTGCCACCAGTGATGACAGGGTTCCCTACGAGCAGTACTTC.